This T cell receptor (beta chain) stems from a study of PD-1 blockade in classical Hodgkin lymphoma. Study-wide background: Patients were infused with nivolumab 3 mg/kg every 2 weeks. Study-wide results and caveats: A reduction in baseline TCR diversity was reportedly seen in newly diagnosed patients relative to healthy donors. A significant rise in TCR diversity was seen by C4D1 for CD4+ cells but not for CD8+ cells.

V was clipped by 5 bases and J by 9 bases; unmatched bases: 6. The CDR3 is made up of 15 amino acids. Per germline, CDR1 MNHNY and CDR2 SVGAGI (reference sequence). Repertoires were generated with immunoSEQ multiplex PCR, while TCRdb's copy carries only in-frame clones and drops some. The data hold roughly 17,000 clones, with around 82% observed a single time. About this clone: Its specificity is not known.

Time point specified: cycle 4 day 1 (C4D1), after five to seven weeks of nivolumab. Brentuximab vedotin exposure varied among the patients, all of whom had relapsed after autologous stem cell transplantation. Relapsed/refractory classical Hodgkin lymphoma patients had complete, partial or progressive responses. The rearrangement uses TRBV6-6 and TRBJ2-1, with 14 bases identical to TRBD2. The receptor comes from a human donor with classical Hodgkin lymphoma. The specimen comprised peripheral blood mononuclear cells (PBMCs), sampled before the fourth cycle of nivolumab. CDR3 sequence (DNA): TGTGCCAGCAGTCGACTAGCGGGGGGGCTGGTTGAGCAGTTCTTC. This translates into CASSRLAGGLVEQFF.